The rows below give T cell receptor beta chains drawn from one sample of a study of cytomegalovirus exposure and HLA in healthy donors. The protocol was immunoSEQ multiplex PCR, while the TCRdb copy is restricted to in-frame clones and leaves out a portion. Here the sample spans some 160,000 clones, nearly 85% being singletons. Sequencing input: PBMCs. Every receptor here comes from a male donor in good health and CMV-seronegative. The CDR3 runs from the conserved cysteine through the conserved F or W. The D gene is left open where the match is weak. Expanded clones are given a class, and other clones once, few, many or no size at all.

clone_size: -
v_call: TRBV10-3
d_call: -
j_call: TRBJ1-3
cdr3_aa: CAISDRVYGNTIYF
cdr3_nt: TGTGCCATCAGTGACAGGGTTTACGGAAACACCATATATTTT

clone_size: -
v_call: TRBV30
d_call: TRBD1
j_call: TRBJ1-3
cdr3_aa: CAWATGGAGNTIYF
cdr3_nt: TGTGCCTGGGCGACAGGGGGAGCTGGAAACACCATATATTTT

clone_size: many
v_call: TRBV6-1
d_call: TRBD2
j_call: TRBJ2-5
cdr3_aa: CASSELAGDQETQYF
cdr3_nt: TGTGCCAGCAGTGAACTAGCGGGGGATCAAGAGACCCAGTACTTC

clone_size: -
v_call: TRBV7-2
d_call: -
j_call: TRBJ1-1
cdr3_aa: CASSYPKTTTRNTEAFF
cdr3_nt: TGTGCCAGCAGCTATCCAAAAACCACGACAAGGAACACTGAAGCTTTCTTT

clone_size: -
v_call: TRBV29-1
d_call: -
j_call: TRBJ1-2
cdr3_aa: CSGAGGFYGYTF
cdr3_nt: TGCAGCGGGGCGGGAGGTTTCTATGGCTACACCTTC

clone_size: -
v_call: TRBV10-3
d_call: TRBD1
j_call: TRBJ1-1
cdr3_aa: CAISELTGVAEAFF
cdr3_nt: TGTGCCATCAGTGAGCTTACAGGGGTTGCTGAAGCTTTCTTT

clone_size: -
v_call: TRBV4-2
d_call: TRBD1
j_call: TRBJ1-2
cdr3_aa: CASSQDRVYGYTF
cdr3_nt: TGTGCCAGCAGCCAGGACAGGGTCTATGGCTACACCTTC

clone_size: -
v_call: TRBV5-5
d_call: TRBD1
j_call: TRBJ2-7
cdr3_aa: CASSPRQGGSYEQYF
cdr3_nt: TGTGCCAGCAGCCCGAGACAGGGTGGCTCCTACGAGCAGTACTTC

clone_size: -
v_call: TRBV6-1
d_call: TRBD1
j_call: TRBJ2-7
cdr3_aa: CASSGGTGASYEQYF
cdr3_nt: TGTGCCAGCAGTGGAGGGACAGGGGCCTCCTACGAGCAGTACTTC

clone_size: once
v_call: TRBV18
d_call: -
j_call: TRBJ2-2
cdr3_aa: CASSETGSNTGELFF
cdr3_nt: TGTGCCAGCTCAGAAACAGGTTCGAACACCGGGGAGCTGTTTTTT

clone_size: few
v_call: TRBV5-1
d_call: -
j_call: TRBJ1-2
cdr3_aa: CASGTNYGYTF
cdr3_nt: TGCGCCAGCGGGACAAACTATGGCTACACCTTC

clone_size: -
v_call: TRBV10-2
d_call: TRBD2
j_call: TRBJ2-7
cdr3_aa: CAGRISGSNEQYF
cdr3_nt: TGCGCCGGAAGGATTAGCGGGAGCAACGAGCAGTACTTC

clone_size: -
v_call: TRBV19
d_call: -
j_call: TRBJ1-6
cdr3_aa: CASSEALRLADSPLHF
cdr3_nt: TGTGCCAGTAGTGAAGCTCTCAGGTTAGCGGACTCACCCCTCCACTTT

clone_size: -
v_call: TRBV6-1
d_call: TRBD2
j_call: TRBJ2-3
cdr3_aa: CASSEVAGGPDTQYF
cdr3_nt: TGTGCCAGCAGTGAAGTAGCGGGAGGGCCGGATACGCAGTATTTT

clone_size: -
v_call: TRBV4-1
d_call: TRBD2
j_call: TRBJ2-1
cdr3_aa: CASSQDTIAGGPNEQFF
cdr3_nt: TGCGCCAGCAGCCAAGATACGATAGCGGGAGGGCCTAATGAGCAGTTCTTC

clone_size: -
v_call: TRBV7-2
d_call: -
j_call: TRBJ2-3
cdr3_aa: CASSSQITDTQYF
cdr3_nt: TGTGCCAGCAGCTCCCAAATCACAGATACGCAGTATTTT

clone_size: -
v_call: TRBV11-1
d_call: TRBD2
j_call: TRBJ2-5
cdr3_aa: CASSLVAGGPETQYF
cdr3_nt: TGTGCCAGCAGCTTAGTGGCGGGAGGACCAGAGACCCAGTACTTC

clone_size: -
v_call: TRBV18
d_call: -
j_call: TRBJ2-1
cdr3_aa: CASSPSPGMNEQFF
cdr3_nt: TGTGCCAGCTCACCATCTCCAGGTATGAATGAGCAGTTCTTC

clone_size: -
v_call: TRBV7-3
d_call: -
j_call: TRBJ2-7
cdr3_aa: CASSSGGTGSEQYF
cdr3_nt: TGTGCCAGCAGCTCTGGGGGGACGGGGAGCGAGCAGTACTTC

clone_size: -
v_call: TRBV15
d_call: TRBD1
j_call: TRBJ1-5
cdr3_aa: CATSSGDRGLQPQHF
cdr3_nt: TGTGCCACCAGCAGTGGGGACAGGGGGCTCCAGCCCCAGCATTTT

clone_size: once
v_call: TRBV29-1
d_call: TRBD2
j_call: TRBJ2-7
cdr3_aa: CGVTSGRTYEQYF
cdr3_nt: TGCGGAGTAACTAGCGGGAGGACCTACGAGCAGTACTTC

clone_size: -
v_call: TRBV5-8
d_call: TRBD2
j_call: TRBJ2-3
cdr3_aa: CASSPGLAGLSDTQYF
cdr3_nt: TGTGCCAGCAGCCCGGGACTAGCGGGACTATCAGATACGCAGTATTTT